The 23 T cell receptor beta chains below come from one sample, sequenced in a study of molecular identifiers for immune sequencing clone quantification. TCRdb re-analysed the PCR reads in MiXCR, keeping a single row per CDR3 protein. The table shows around 460,000 distinct CDR3 sequences, with about 25% occurring only once. Sequences were obtained from naive CD8+ T cells from blood, with Jurkat cell RNA spiked in. This sample's subset: FACS-sorted CD8+CD4-CCR7+CD45RA+ naive T cells. These receptors originate from a human donor in good health. Some libraries in this study had Jurkat cell RNA spiked in.

This clonotype was picked up many times. V usage is TRBV11-2 and J usage is TRBJ2-3; tentative D call: TRBD1 (6 bases). Trimming stripped 1 base from V and 5 bases from J, with 7 bases between. The CDR3 sequence is 13 residues long. The germline gives CDR1 SGHAT, CDR2 FQNNGV. CDR3 bases: TGTGCCAGCAGCTTAGTCAGGGGAGATACGCAGTATTTT. Protein product: CASSLVRGDTQYF.

The gene calls are TRBV28 and TRBJ1-5; D uncertain. The V end lost 7 bases, the J end lost 3 bases, and 10 bases lay between the germline ends. CDR1 MDHEN and CDR2 SYDVKM come from the germline V gene. This CDR3 spans 13 amino acids. In nucleotides, the CDR3 is TGTGCCAGCACCCCATTCCCCAATCAGCCCCAGCATTTT. Amino acids: CASTPFPNQPQHF.

This clonotype was counted only a few times. The chain is built from TRBV2 and TRBJ2-7; possible D gene TRBD2, 6 bases. The CDR3 loop spans 15 amino acids. Germline V CDR1 and CDR2: SNHLY, FYNNEI. With 8 bases removed from V and 5 bases from J, the gap between germline ends came to 22 bases. CDR3: CASREFVVGGDEQYF. The DNA for the CDR3 is TGTGCCAGCCGCGAGTTCGTTGTGGGAGGCGACGAGCAGTACTTC.

Only a few counts were recorded for this clonotype. The V call is TRBV27, the J call TRBJ1-5; no clear D gene. The V end lost 6 bases, the J end lost 1 base, and 10 bases lay between the germline ends. The CDR3 is 14 residues long. Germline V gives CDR1 MNHEY, CDR2 SMNVEV (reference sequence). The CDR3 loop is CASRALTSNQPQHF. The CDR3 nucleotides read TGTGCCAGCAGGGCGCTTACGAGCAATCAGCCCCAGCATTTT.

CDR3 in amino acids: CASSFYRQNEKLFF. CDR3 DNA sequence: TGTGCCAGCAGTTTTTATCGGCAGAATGAAAAACTGTTTTTT. V gene TRBV28 combines with J gene TRBJ1-4; D is uncertain. V was cut by 3 bases and J by 5 bases, with 10 bases left in between. Germline V gives CDR1 MDHEN, CDR2 SYDVKM. CDR3 size: 14 residues.

This clonotype was found many times. The V gene is TRBV29-1, the J gene TRBJ2-2; unclear D gene. Germline values: CDR1 SQVTM, CDR2 ANQGSEA. The CDR3 loop spans 13 amino acids. V was trimmed by 7 bases and J by 3 bases, leaving 12 bases between them. The CDR3 bases are TGCAGCGGAACCGGCGCCTACACCGGGGAGCTGTTTTTT. Translation gives CSGTGAYTGELFF.

As to this clonotype: This CDR3 is missing its conserved last phenylalanine or tryptophan, likely due to a read error. The CDR3 region is CASSSQGGGTEAFL. In nucleotides, the CDR3 is TGTGCCAGCAGCTCCCAGGGAGGCGGCACTGAAGCTTTCTTA. The V gene is TRBV5-3, the J gene TRBJ1-1; TRBD1 is a possible D gene (5 bases). TRBV5-3 is an ORF for which the function is uncertain. The CDR3 has 14 amino acids.

This clonotype appeared a few times. This rearrangement joins TRBV19 to TRBJ1-5; D is ambiguous. The germline V gene has CDR1 LNHDA and CDR2 SQIVND (reference sequence). The V end lost 6 bases, the J end lost 1 base, and 13 bases lay between the germline ends. The CDR3 has 15 amino acids. Here the CDR3 DNA reads TGTGCCAGTAGATTGGGATCGAGGAGCAATCAGCCCCAGCATTTT. This codes for CASRLGSRSNQPQHF.

The rearrangement links TRBV30 to TRBJ2-1; D may be TRBD2 (7 bases). CDR1 GTSNPN and CDR2 SVGIG come from the germline V gene (reference sequence). V was pared by 1 base and J by 9 bases, with 16 bases between. The CDR3 sequence is 14 residues long. This CDR3 is CAWSGGGGGIEQFF. CDR3 DNA: TGTGCCTGGAGTGGAGGGGGGGGCGGGATTGAGCAGTTCTTC. The complete variable domain, with remaining parts taken from reference TRBV30 and TRBJ2-1, reads SQTIHQWPATLVQPVGSPLSLECTVEGTSNPNLYWYRQAAGRGLQLLFYSVGIGQISSEVPQNLSASRPQDRQFILSSKKLLLSDSGFYLCAWSGGGGGIEQFFGPGTRLTVL.

This clonotype was recorded many times. This rearrangement joins TRBV19 to TRBJ2-6; no firm D call. Germline CDR1 reads LNHDA; CDR2 reads SQIVND (reference sequence). The V end lost 3 bases, the J end lost 0 bases, and 3 bases lay between the germline ends. The length of the CDR3 is 14 residues. Here the CDR3 DNA reads TGTGCCAGTAGTATCCTCTCTGGGGCCAACGTCCTGACTTTC. Translation gives CASSILSGANVLTF. The whole variable domain, remainder taken from reference TRBV19 and TRBJ2-6, is DGGITQSPKYLFRKEGQNVTLSCEQNLNHDAMYWYRQDPGQGLRLIYYSQIVNDFQKGDIAEGYSVSREKKESFPLTVTSAQKNPTAFYLCASSILSGANVLTFGAGSRLTVL.

This clonotype was picked up a small number of times. The chain couples TRBV2 to TRBJ2-7, with a tentative D call TRBD2 (6 bases). Germline assignment: CDR1 SNHLY and CDR2 FYNNEI. CDR3 length: 14 amino acids. Deletions cut 6 bases from V and 2 bases from J, with 14 bases between. CDR3 protein: CASSKPGDTYEQYF. The CDR3, as DNA: TGTGCCAGCAGCAAACCGGGGGATACCTACGAGCAGTACTTC.

This clonotype was seen repeatedly, ten times or more. The CDR3 loop reads CASSFGTSPDTQYF. In DNA form, the CDR3 reads TGTGCCAGCAGCTTTGGGACTAGCCCAGATACGCAGTATTTT. The chain joins TRBV5-4 to TRBJ2-3, with 9 bases identical to TRBD2. Trimming took 2 bases from V and 4 from J; bases not matched to a gene: 2. CDR3 length: 14 amino acids. Per germline, CDR1 SGHNT and CDR2 YYREEE (reference sequence). Drawing the rest from reference TRBV5-4 and TRBJ2-3, the complete variable domain is ETGVTQSPTHLIKTRGQQVTLRCSSQSGHNTVSWYQQALGQGPQFIFQYYREEENGRGNFPPRFSGLQFPNYSSELNVNALELDDSALYLCASSFGTSPDTQYFGPGTRLTVL.

The table lists this clonotype with a few counts. The chain links TRBV2 to TRBJ2-2; D call uncertain. Germline V gene lookup returns CDR1 SNHLY and CDR2 FYNNEI. CDR3 length: 17 amino acids. V lost 4 bases and J lost 5, with 20 bases in between. The CDR3 sequence is CASSGPFKNNKTGELFF. CDR3 nucleotides: TGTGCCAGCAGTGGTCCCTTCAAGAATAATAAAACCGGGGAGCTGTTTTTT.

The genes are TRBV7-9 and TRBJ1-1; D remains ambiguous. Germline loops: CDR1 SEHNR, CDR2 FQNEAQ (reference sequence). The V and J ends lost 5 bases and 6 bases respectively, with 10 bases between them. The CDR3 is 12 residues long. CDR3 loop: CASSPRHPEAFF. CDR3 in DNA: TGTGCCAGCAGCCCGCGACATCCTGAAGCTTTCTTT.

This clonotype was found many times. The V gene is TRBV5-1, the J gene TRBJ2-3, with TRBD1 matching 11 bases. Germline lookup yields CDR1 SGHRS and CDR2 YFSETQ. V trimming: 3 bases; J trimming: 4 bases; junction bases outside the gene matches: 4. There are 15 residues in the CDR3. CDR3 loop: CASSSGTGGSDTQYF. The CDR3 nucleotides are TGCGCCAGCAGCTCAGGGACAGGGGGATCAGATACGCAGTATTTT.

The chain uses TRBV20-1 and TRBJ1-1; perhaps TRBD1 as D (6 bases). Trimming cost V 3 bases and J 0 bases, with 14 bases left between them. Germline assignment: CDR1 DFQATT and CDR2 SNEGSKA (reference sequence). There are 15 residues in the CDR3. CDR3 nucleotides: TGCAGTGCTAGTAATAAAGACAGGCTGAACACTGAAGCTTTCTTT. This codes for CSASNKDRLNTEAFF.

A note on this clonotype: This may be a read error: a much more frequent sequence differs by one nucleotide. This chain connects TRBV7-9 to TRBJ2-3, with D tentatively TRBD1 (6 bases). Trimming took off 5 bases at V and 6 bases at J, with 18 bases between the two ends. The CDR3 is made up of 15 amino acids. The germline V gene encodes CDR1 SEHNR and CDR2 FQNEAQ (reference sequence). CDR3 protein: CASSASLGAYDTQYF. CDR3 coding DNA: TGTGCCAGCAGCGCCTCTTTGGGGGCCTACGATACGCAGTATTTT.

This clonotype has a single count. One end of the junction does not line up with germline, which may come from a read error. This chain uses TRBV15 with TRBJ1-2; D gene unclear. Germline V gives CDR1 LNHNV, CDR2 YYDKDF (reference sequence). CDR3 length: 12 amino acids. The CDR3 reads CATGRDLRGYTF. CDR3 coding DNA: TGTGCCACCGGCAGAGATTTGCGGGGCTACACCTTC.

This clonotype was recorded at least ten times. The chain uses TRBV19 and TRBJ1-1; D gene ambiguous. There are 13 residues in the CDR3. Trimming cost V 0 bases and J 1 base, with 3 bases left between them. The germline V gene encodes CDR1 LNHDA and CDR2 SQIVND (reference sequence). Here the CDR3 DNA reads TGTGCCAGTAGTATAGACCCGAACACTGAAGCTTTCTTT. Translation gives CASSIDPNTEAFF.

This chain connects TRBV27 to TRBJ1-5; 11 nucleotides line up with TRBD1. With V trimmed by 6 bases and J by 6 bases, 7 bases remained unmatched. The CDR3 length is 15 residues. Germline CDR1 is MNHEY and CDR2 is SMNVEV (reference sequence). DNA for the CDR3: TGTGCCAGCAGGTCCGGGACAGGGGGAGGTCAGCCCCAGCATTTT. The encoded protein is CASRSGTGGGQPQHF.

Regarding this clonotype: Being one base from a much bigger clone, this may be a read error. This chain joins TRBV6-5 and TRBJ2-5; possibly TRBD2 for D (5 bases). This CDR3 comprises 16 residues. V lost 3 bases and J lost 2, with 16 bases in between. In germline, CDR1 is MNHEY, CDR2 SVGAGI. The CDR3 region has the DNA TGTGCCAGCAGTTATGGCCCCTGGCCGGGGCAAGAGACCCAGTACTTC. Its translation: CASSYGPWPGQETQYF.

This clonotype was counted between two and nine times. The chain employs TRBV27 and TRBJ1-5; a possible D gene is TRBD1 (5 bases). V lost 3 bases to trimming and J lost 0 bases, with 9 bases between them. This CDR3 has 15 amino acids. CDR1 and CDR2 from the germline V gene are MNHEY and SMNVEV (reference sequence). CDR3 sequence reads: CASSLTVGSNQPQHF. The DNA of the CDR3 is TGTGCCAGCAGTTTGACAGTCGGTAGCAATCAGCCCCAGCATTTT.

The V gene is TRBV6-1, the J gene TRBJ2-5; no reliable D call. The germline CDR1 and CDR2 sequences are MNHNS and SASEGT. Trimming removed 10 bases from V and 9 bases from J, with 18 bases in between. The CDR3 consists of 12 residues. The CDR3 sequence is CANMKGSMAQYF. The CDR3 DNA is TGTGCCAACATGAAGGGAAGCATGGCCCAGTACTTC.